This T cell receptor (beta chain) was sequenced in a study of T cell changes during pregnancy in multiple sclerosis. The CDR3 is 14 residues long. Germline V gene lookup returns CDR1 KGHSH and CDR2 LQKENI. Trimming pared 2 bases from V and 2 bases from J, leaving 10 bases between. Using immunoSEQ multiplex PCR, the repertoire was profiled, and TCRdb retains in-frame clones only, with some absent. In the table there are approximately 60,000 clones, about 90% of which are singletons. This sequence joins TRBV18 and TRBJ2-7; no clear D gene. The source of this sequence is a female donor in good health, enrolled as a control in a pregnancy study. The sequences come from peripheral blood, collected in the third trimester of pregnancy. The DNA of the CDR3 is TGTGCCAGCTCACCAGGTAGCTCCCCCTACGAGCAGTACTTC. Protein sequence: CASSPGSSPYEQYF. Full variable domain (missing parts from reference TRBV18 and TRBJ2-7): NAGVMQNPRHLVRRRGQEARLRCSPMKGHSHVYWYRQLPEEGLKFMVYLQKENIIDESGMPKERFSAEFPKEGPSILRIQQVVRGDSAAYFCASSPGSSPYEQYFGPGTRLTVT.